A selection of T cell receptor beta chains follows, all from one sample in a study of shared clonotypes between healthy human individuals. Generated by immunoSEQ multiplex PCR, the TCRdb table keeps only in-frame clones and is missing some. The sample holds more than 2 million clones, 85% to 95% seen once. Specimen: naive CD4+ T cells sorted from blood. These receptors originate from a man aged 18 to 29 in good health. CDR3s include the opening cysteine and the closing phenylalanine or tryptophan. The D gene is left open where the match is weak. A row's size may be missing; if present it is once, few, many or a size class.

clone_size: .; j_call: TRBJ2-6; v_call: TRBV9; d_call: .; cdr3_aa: CASSVETAGANVLTF; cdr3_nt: TGTGCCAGCAGCGTAGAGACGGCTGGGGCCAACGTCCTGACTTTC
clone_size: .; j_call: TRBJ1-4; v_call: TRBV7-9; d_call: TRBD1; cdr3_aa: CASSFKQGANIATNEKLFF; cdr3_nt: TGTGCCAGCAGCTTCAAACAGGGGGCGAACATTGCAACTAATGAAAAACTGTTTTTT
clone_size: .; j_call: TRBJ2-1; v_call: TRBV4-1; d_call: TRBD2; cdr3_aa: CASSRGSGGRAYNEQFF; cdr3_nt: TGCGCCAGCAGCCGGGGCAGTGGCGGGAGGGCCTACAATGAGCAGTTCTTC
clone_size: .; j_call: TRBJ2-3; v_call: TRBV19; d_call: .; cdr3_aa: CASKRLDTQYF; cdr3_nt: TGTGCCAGTAAACGTTTGGATACGCAGTATTTT
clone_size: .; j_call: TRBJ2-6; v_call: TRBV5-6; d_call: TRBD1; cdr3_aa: CASSFQTGVISGANVLTF; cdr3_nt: TGTGCCAGCAGCTTTCAGACAGGGGTGATCTCTGGGGCCAACGTCCTGACTTTC
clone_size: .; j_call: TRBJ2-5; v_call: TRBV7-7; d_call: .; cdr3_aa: CASSPEWGLETQYF; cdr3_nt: TGTGCTAGCAGCCCTGAGTGGGGTCTAGAGACCCAGTACTTC
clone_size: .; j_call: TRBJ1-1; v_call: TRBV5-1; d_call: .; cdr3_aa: CASSLGGLKETEAFF; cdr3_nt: TGCGCCAGCAGCTTGGGCGGGTTAAAAGAGACTGAAGCTTTCTTT
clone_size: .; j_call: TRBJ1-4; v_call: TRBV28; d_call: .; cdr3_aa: CASSKSTGKGVEKLFF; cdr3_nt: TGTGCCAGCAGCAAATCCACAGGGAAGGGAGTTGAAAAACTGTTTTTT
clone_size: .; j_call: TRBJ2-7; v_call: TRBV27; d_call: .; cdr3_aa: CASSFSFGTPLF; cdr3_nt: TGTGCCAGCAGTTTTTCCTTTGGGACCCCGCTCTTC
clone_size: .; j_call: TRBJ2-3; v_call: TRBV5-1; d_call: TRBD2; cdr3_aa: CASSFTGLAATYTDTQYF; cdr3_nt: TGCGCCAGCAGCTTTACTGGACTAGCGGCTACCTACACAGATACGCAGTATTTT
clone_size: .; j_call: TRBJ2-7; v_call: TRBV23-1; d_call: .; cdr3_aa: CASSQLPQAGKSYEQYF; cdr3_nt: TGCGCCAGCAGTCAGCTGCCTCAGGCAGGGAAGTCCTACGAGCAGTACTTC
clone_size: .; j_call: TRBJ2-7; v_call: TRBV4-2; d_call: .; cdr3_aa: CASSQAGGTRNEQYF; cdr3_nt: TGTGCCAGCAGCCAAGCCGGGGGCACTAGGAACGAGCAGTACTTC
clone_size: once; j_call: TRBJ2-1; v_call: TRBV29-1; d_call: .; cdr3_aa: CSARVPPGARAGVNNEQFF; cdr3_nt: TGCAGCGCCCGGGTCCCCCCGGGGGCACGGGCGGGTGTTAACAATGAGCAGTTCTTC
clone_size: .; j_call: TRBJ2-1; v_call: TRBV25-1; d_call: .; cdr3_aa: CASRGVLNEQFF; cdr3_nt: TGTGCCAGCAGAGGCGTCCTCAATGAGCAGTTCTTC
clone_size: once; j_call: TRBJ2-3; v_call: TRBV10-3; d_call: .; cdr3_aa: CAISGHATDTQYF; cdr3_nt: TGTGCCATCAGTGGCCACGCCACAGATACGCAGTATTTT
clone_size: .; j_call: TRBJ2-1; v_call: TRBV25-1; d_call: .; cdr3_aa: CASSDRYYNEQFF; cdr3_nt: TGTGCCAGCAGTGATCGATACTACAATGAGCAGTTCTTC
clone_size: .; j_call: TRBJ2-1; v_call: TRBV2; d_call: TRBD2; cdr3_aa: CASSYTSGPPAEQFF; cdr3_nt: TGTGCCAGCAGCTACACTAGCGGACCCCCCGCTGAGCAGTTCTTC
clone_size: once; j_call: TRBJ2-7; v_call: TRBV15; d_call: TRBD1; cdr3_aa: CATSRVGQGVSYEQYF; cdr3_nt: TGTGCCACCAGCAGAGTCGGACAGGGAGTTTCCTACGAGCAGTACTTC
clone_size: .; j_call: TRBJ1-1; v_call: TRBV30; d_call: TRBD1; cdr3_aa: CAWSVGGSTNTEAFF; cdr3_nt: TGTGCCTGGAGTGTAGGGGGCTCTACCAACACTGAAGCTTTCTTT
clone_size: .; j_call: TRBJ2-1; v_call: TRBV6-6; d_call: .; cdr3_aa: CASSYLRGMGDEQFF; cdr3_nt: TGTGCCAGCAGTTATCTGCGCGGGATGGGCGATGAGCAGTTCTTC
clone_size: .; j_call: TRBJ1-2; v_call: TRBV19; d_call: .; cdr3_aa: CASTYPRANYGYTF; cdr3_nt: TGTGCCAGTACCTATCCTAGGGCAAACTATGGCTACACCTTC
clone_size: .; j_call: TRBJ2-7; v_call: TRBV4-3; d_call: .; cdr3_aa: CASSQEKGNTQQEQYF; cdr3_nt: TGCGCCAGCAGCCAAGAAAAGGGGAATACCCAACAAGAGCAGTACTTC
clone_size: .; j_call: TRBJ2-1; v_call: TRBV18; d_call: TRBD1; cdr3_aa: CASSGQADEQFF; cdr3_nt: TGTGCCAGCTCAGGACAGGCCGATGAGCAGTTCTTC
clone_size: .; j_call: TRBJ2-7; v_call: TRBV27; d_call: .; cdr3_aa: CASSSPGLGDYEQYF; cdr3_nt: TGTGCCAGCAGTTCCCCGGGACTGGGAGACTACGAGCAGTACTTC
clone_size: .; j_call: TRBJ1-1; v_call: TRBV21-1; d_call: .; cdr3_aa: CASSNPAAENTEAFF; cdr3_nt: TGTGCCAGCAGCAATCCCGCGGCAGAGAACACTGAAGCTTTCTTT
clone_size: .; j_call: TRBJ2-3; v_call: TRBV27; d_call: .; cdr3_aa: CASSPIGLGTDTQYF; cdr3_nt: TGTGCCAGCAGTCCAATCGGACTGGGCACAGATACGCAGTATTTT
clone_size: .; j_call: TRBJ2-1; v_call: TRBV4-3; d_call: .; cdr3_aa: CASSQEAVTYNEQFF; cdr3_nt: TGCGCCAGCAGCCAAGAAGCAGTGACCTACAATGAGCAGTTCTTC
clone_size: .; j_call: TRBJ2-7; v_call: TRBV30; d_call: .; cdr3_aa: CAWSGGFYEQYF; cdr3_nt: TGTGCCTGGAGTGGGGGGTTCTACGAGCAGTACTTC
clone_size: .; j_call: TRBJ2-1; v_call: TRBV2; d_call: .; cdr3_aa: CASTEGWVVNEQFF; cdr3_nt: TGTGCCAGCACCGAAGGGTGGGTGGTCAATGAGCAGTTCTTC
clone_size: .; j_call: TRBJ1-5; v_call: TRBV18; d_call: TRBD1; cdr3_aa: CASSPRDRGNQPQHF; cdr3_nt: TGTGCCAGCTCACCAAGGGACAGGGGCAATCAGCCCCAGCATTTT
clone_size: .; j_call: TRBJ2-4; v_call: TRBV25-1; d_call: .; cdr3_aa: CASSESISENIQYF; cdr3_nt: TGTGCCAGCAGTGAGTCCATCAGTGAAAACATTCAGTACTTC
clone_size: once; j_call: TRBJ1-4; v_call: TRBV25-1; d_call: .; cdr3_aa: CASSKTGPTNEKLFF; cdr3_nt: TGTGCCAGCAGCAAAACAGGGCCCACTAATGAAAAACTGTTTTTT
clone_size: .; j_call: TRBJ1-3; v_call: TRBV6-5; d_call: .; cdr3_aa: CASRPSGAGNTIYF; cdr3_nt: TGTGCCAGCAGGCCCTCAGGGGCTGGAAACACCATATATTTT
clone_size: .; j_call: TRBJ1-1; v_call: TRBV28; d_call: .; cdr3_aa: CASSTNTEAFF; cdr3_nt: TGTGCCAGCAGTACCAACACTGAAGCTTTCTTT
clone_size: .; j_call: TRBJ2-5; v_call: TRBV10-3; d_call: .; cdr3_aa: CAISEGLQGTETQYF; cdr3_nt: TGTGCCATCAGTGAGGGTCTGCAGGGGACGGAGACCCAGTACTTC
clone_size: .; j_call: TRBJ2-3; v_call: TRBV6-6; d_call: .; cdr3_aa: CASSMQGDTQYF; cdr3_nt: TGTGCCAGCAGCATGCAGGGTGATACGCAGTATTTT
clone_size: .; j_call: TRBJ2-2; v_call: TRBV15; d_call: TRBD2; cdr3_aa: CATSGPARGANTGELFF; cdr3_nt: TGTGCCACCAGCGGCCCCGCGCGGGGGGCGAACACCGGGGAGCTGTTTTTT
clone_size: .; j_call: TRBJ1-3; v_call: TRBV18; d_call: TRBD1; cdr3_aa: CASSPGQGHSGNTIYF; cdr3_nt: TGTGCCAGCTCACCCGGACAGGGCCACTCTGGAAACACCATATATTTT
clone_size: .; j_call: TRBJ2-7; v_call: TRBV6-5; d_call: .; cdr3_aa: CASVGSSYEQYF; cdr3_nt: TGTGCCAGCGTGGGGAGCTCCTACGAGCAGTACTTC
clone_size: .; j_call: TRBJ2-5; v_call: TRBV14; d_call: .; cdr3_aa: CASSHRDRGTQYF; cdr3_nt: TGTGCCAGCAGCCATCGGGACCGAGGGACCCAGTACTTC
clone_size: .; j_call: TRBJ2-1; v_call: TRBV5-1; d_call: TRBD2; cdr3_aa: CASSLGGLASNEQFF; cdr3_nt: TGCGCCAGCAGCTTGGGGGGACTAGCTTCTAATGAGCAGTTCTTC
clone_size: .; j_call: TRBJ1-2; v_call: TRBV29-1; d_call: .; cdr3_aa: CSVRREGGYTF; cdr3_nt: TGCAGCGTTCGAAGGGAGGGCGGCTACACCTTC
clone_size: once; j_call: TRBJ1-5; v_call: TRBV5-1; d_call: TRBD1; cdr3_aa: CASSLAGQALEPQHF; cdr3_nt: TGCGCCAGCAGCTTGGCGGGACAGGCCCTTGAGCCCCAGCATTTT
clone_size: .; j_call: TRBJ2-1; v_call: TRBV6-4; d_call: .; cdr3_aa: CASSGQPSSYNEQFF; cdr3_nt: TGTGCCAGCAGCGGACAGCCCAGCTCCTACAATGAGCAGTTCTTC
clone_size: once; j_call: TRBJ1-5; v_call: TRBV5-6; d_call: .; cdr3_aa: CASSFSGSQPQHF; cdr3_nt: TGTGCCAGCAGCTTTTCCGGGTCCCAGCCCCAGCATTTT
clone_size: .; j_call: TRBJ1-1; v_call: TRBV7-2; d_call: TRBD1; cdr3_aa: CASSPLSGGAQVAFF; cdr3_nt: TGTGCCAGCAGCCCCTTATCAGGGGGCGCGCAGGTAGCTTTCTTT